The 16 T cell receptor beta chains below were found in one sample sequenced in a study of beta chain features in type 1 diabetes. Of the isolated RNA, all was reverse transcribed, and so the sequenced material was expressed TCRB transcripts. Clones were read by immunoSEQ multiplex PCR, and TCRdb kept only the in-frame ones, dropping some. The table records hundreds of thousands of clones, roughly 15% of them present only once. The sequencing input was naive CD4+ T cells from blood. These receptors were collected from a woman aged 18-35 years in good health.

The V gene is TRBV28, the J gene TRBJ2-2; D not resolved. The CDR3 extends over 15 amino acids. Germline CDR1 reads MDHEN; CDR2 reads SYDVKM. V was pared by 10 bases and J by 0 bases, with 15 bases between. The CDR3 here is CATIRRSSNTGELFF. The CDR3 DNA reads as TGTGCCACCATTCGCCGGAGTTCGAACACCGGGGAGCTGTTTTTT. Full variable domain (outside the CDR3, taken from reference TRBV28 and TRBJ2-2): DVKVTQSSRYLVKRTGEKVFLECVQDMDHENMFWYRQDPGLGLRLIYFSYDVKMKEKGDIPEGYSVSREKKERFSLILESASTNQTSMYLCATIRRSSNTGELFFGEGSRLTVL.

The genes are TRBV7-2 and TRBJ2-3; no firm D call. Trimming took 2 bases from V and 5 from J, leaving 20 bases between them. The germline CDR1 and CDR2 sequences are SGHTA and FQGNSA. CDR3 length equals 17 residues. CDR3 coding DNA: TGTGCCAGCAGCTTATATACGCTTCGCAGTATTATAGATACGCAGTATTTT. Protein product: CASSLYTLRSIIDTQYF.

J is TRBJ2-5 and V is TRBV29-1; D gene ambiguous. This CDR3 contains 13 residues. Germline V gives CDR1 SQVTM, CDR2 ANQGSEA. Trimming took 2 bases from V and 1 from J, leaving 8 bases between them. The CDR3 loop reads CSVEFRLQETQYF. The CDR3 coding sequence is TGCAGCGTTGAATTTCGCCTCCAAGAGACCCAGTACTTC.

This clone was seen only a few times. The rearrangement links TRBV7-9 to TRBJ2-7; 8 nucleotides match TRBD1. Trimming cost V 0 bases and J 7 bases; bases outside gene matches: 5. Germline values: CDR1 SEHNR, CDR2 FQNEAQ (reference sequence). The CDR3 spans 14 residues. Here the CDR3 DNA reads TGTGCCAGCAGCTTAGCATCAGGGGGCGGAGAGCAGTACTTC. Translating it yields CASSLASGGGEQYF.

This clone was detected a few times. The chain combines TRBV19 with TRBJ1-5; D is unresolved. The germline V gene has CDR1 LNHDA and CDR2 SQIVND (reference sequence). The V gene lost 5 bases and the J gene lost 4 bases, with 15 bases spanning the gap. The CDR3 contains 15 residues. The CDR3 DNA reads as TGTGCCAGTAGTGAGAGGAGACGGAGAAATCAGCCCCAGCATTTT. Its protein is CASSERRRRNQPQHF.

Turning to this clone: Other nucleotide sequences from this sample produce the same CDR3. The chain joins TRBV20-1 to TRBJ2-7; possible D gene TRBD1, 5 bases. The CDR3 is 11 amino acids. V gave up 6 bases and J gave up 2 bases, with 8 bases separating them. Germline-derived CDR1 and CDR2 are DFQATT and SNEGSKA (reference sequence). CDR3 sequence reads: CSARTTYEQYF. For the CDR3, the DNA is TGCAGTGCCCGGACAACCTACGAGCAGTACTTC.

J is TRBJ2-2 and V is TRBV25-1; 10 bases fit TRBD2. The V and J ends lost 6 bases and 4 bases, in that order; junction bases with no gene match: 8. The CDR3 is made up of 16 amino acids. In germline, CDR1 is MGHDK, CDR2 SYGVNS. CDR3 in amino acids: CASRRAGGVGTGELFF. In nucleotides, the CDR3 is TGTGCCAGCAGGCGAGCGGGAGGGGTTGGCACCGGGGAGCTGTTTTTT.

This clone was observed a handful of times. V usage is TRBV14 and J usage is TRBJ2-7, with TRBD1 matching over 7 bases. The CDR3 covers 17 residues. The ends lost 0 bases at V and 2 bases at J; junction bases unmatched: 10. Germline CDR1 SGHDN, CDR2 FVKESK. CDR3 in amino acids: CASSQDTGTVAPYEQYF. The CDR3 bases are TGTGCCAGCAGCCAAGATACCGGGACAGTTGCACCCTACGAGCAGTACTTC.

There are a few counts of this clone. This chain's CDR3 is CASSLSVRTYNEQFF. The CDR3 nucleotides are TGTGCCAGCAGCTTGTCGGTACGAACCTACAATGAGCAGTTCTTC. The chain carries TRBV5-5 and TRBJ2-1; D uncertain. The CDR3 covers 15 residues. CDR1 is SGHKS and CDR2 is YYEKEE in the germline V gene (reference sequence). The V and J ends lost 1 base and 2 bases respectively, with 10 bases between them.

The rearrangement uses TRBV15 and TRBJ1-1; D is ambiguous. The germline CDR1 and CDR2 sequences are LNHNV and YYDKDF (reference sequence). The V gene lost 2 bases and the J gene lost 0 bases, with 1 base spanning the gap. This CDR3 region has 12 residues. The CDR3, as DNA: TGTGCCACCAGCAGAATGAACACTGAAGCTTTCTTT. Translating it yields CATSRMNTEAFF.

This chain links TRBV28 with TRBJ2-7; the D gene is possibly TRBD2 (5 bases). This CDR3 region has 13 residues. Germline CDR1 is MDHEN and CDR2 is SYDVKM. Trimming removed 5 bases from V and 2 bases from J, with 10 bases in between. The CDR3 loop reads CASSTGIPYEQYF. As DNA, the CDR3 is TGTGCCAGCAGTACCGGGATCCCCTACGAGCAGTACTTC.

The rearrangement uses TRBV7-9 and TRBJ2-3, with 13 bases identical to TRBD2. The V segment lost 3 bases and the J segment 4 bases; nucleotides outside the gene matches: 1. Germline values: CDR1 SEHNR, CDR2 FQNEAQ (reference sequence). The CDR3 has 15 residues. The CDR3 bases are TGTGCCAGCAGCTTCGGACTAGCGGGAGCAGATACGCAGTATTTT. Its translation is CASSFGLAGADTQYF.

This clone was recorded a few times. The chain recombines TRBV7-2 with TRBJ2-5, with TRBD2 matching 7 bases. This CDR3 contains 17 residues. Germline V gene lookup returns CDR1 SGHTA and CDR2 FQGNSA. V dropped 5 bases and J dropped 5; count of bases not matched to a gene: 17. The CDR3 protein is CASSTGAGVGMGETQYF. CDR3 nucleotides: TGTGCCAGCAGCACCGGGGCGGGAGTCGGGATGGGGGAGACCCAGTACTTC.

This chain uses TRBV5-1 with TRBJ2-5, with 10 bases that match TRBD1. CDR3 length: 15 residues. Germline CDR1 and CDR2: SGHRS and YFSETQ. Trimming at V came to 4 bases and at J to 5 bases, leaving 8 bases not matched to a gene. CDR3 nucleotides: TGCGCCAGCAGCAGCCGGGACAGGGGTACCGAGACCCAGTACTTC. It yields the protein CASSSRDRGTETQYF.

This clone was detected only a few times. The J gene is TRBJ2-2, the V gene TRBV9; D may be TRBD1 or TRBD2 (6 bases each). The CDR3 spans 18 residues. Germline V CDR1 and CDR2: SGDLS, YYNGEE. Trimming cost V 0 bases and J 6 bases, with 21 bases left between them. In DNA, the CDR3 is TGTGCCAGCAGCGTAGTGGCTGGAGGGACACCAGCTCCCGGGGAGCTGTTTTTT. It codes for CASSVVAGGTPAPGELFF.

A few counts support this clone. J is TRBJ1-5 and V is TRBV18; 9 positions match TRBD1. Germline CDR1 and CDR2: KGHSH and LQKENI. The V and J ends lost 3 bases and 7 bases, in that order; junction bases with no gene match: 4. This CDR3 is 14 amino acids long. DNA of the CDR3: TGTGCCAGCTCACCGGGGACAGGGCCCCAGCCCCAGCATTTT. This sequence encodes CASSPGTGPQPQHF.